These 28 T cell receptor beta chains came from one sample sequenced in a study of long-term antiretroviral therapy in people with HIV. Survey-level resolution applied to immunoSEQ assay v3.0. Assay used: immunoSEQ multiplex PCR; TCRdb lists only in-frame clones, some missing. The top ten clones hold approximately 3.7% of a sample with 30,000 or so clones, about four fifths of them seen once. The sample was unsorted PBMCs, taken 3 years after starting antiretroviral therapy. The receptors were gathered from a man in his fifties or sixties with HIV.

The J gene is TRBJ2-5, the V gene TRBV5-1, with TRBD1 as a possible D gene (5 bases). Germline lookup yields CDR1 SGHRS and CDR2 YFSETQ. Between the trimmed V and J ends, which lost 3 bases and 4 bases, there was a span of 19 bases. This CDR3 has 16 residues. The CDR3, as DNA: TGCGCCAGCAGCTCAGGGTCCAGAACAAGGGCAGAGACCCAGTACTTC. Translation gives CASSSGSRTRAETQYF. The whole variable domain, filled in from reference TRBV5-1 and TRBJ2-5, reads KAGVTQTPRYLIKTRGQQVTLSCSPISGHRSVSWYQQTPGQGLQFLFEYFSETQRNKGNFPGRFSGRQFSNSRSEMNVSTLELGDSALYLCASSSGSRTRAETQYFGPGTRLLVL.

The chain is built from TRBV2 and TRBJ2-3; the D gene is possibly TRBD1 (6 bases). Trimming removed 10 bases from V and 4 bases from J, with 12 bases in between. The CDR3 has 12 residues. The germline V gene has CDR1 SNHLY and CDR2 FYNNEI. The CDR3 region is CATYRVPDTQYF. CDR3 sequence (DNA): TGTGCCACTTACAGGGTCCCAGATACGCAGTATTTT.

The chain recombines TRBV6-1 with TRBJ1-3; D remains unclear. The germline V and J ends were trimmed by 3 bases and 0 bases, with 9 bases remaining between them. This CDR3 comprises 15 residues. Germline values: CDR1 MNHNS, CDR2 SASEGT. The CDR3 DNA is TGTGCCAGCAGTGATAGGCAGCACTCTGGAAACACCATATATTTT. Protein: CASSDRQHSGNTIYF.

The chain links TRBV27 to TRBJ2-7; D is possibly TRBD2 (5 bases). The V and J ends lost 4 bases and 6 bases respectively, with 7 bases between them. The CDR3 sequence is 11 residues long. Per the germline V gene, CDR1 is MNHEY and CDR2 is SMNVEV (reference sequence). The CDR3 DNA is TGTGCCAGCAGTTCTGGAGGCGAGCAGTACTTC. Translating gives CASSSGGEQYF.

The sample holds a few counts of this clone. Other nucleotide sequences in the sample specify the same CDR3. The chain couples TRBV28 to TRBJ1-5; D ambiguous. Trimming took 1 base from V and 7 from J, leaving 5 bases between them. This CDR3 has 12 residues. Per germline, CDR1 MDHEN and CDR2 SYDVKM. The CDR3 sequence is CASSLYRQPQHF. CDR3 sequence (DNA): TGTGCCAGCAGTTTATATAGGCAGCCCCAGCATTTT.

The chain combines TRBV6-4 with TRBJ2-7; the D gene is possibly TRBD2 (7 bases). The V gene's germline CDR1 is MRHNA and CDR2 SNTAGT. The CDR3 covers 15 residues. The V gene lost 0 bases and the J gene lost 3 bases, with 12 bases spanning the gap. CDR3 nucleotide sequence: TGTGCCAGCAGTGACTCGGGGGCTAGCGGCTACGAGCAGTACTTC. This codes for CASSDSGASGYEQYF.

The chain carries TRBV6-5 and TRBJ2-1, with 7 bases aligning to TRBD1. The J segment lost 8 bases and the V segment lost 0 bases, leaving 7 bases of the junction unmatched. CDR1 and CDR2 (germline): MNHEY, SVGAGI. This CDR3 is 15 amino acids long. CDR3 sequence (DNA): TGTGCCAGCAGTTACTCTCCGGACAGGAAGCATGAGCAGTTCTTC. Translated, it gives CASSYSPDRKHEQFF.

The V call is TRBV27, the J call TRBJ1-1, with a possible D match to TRBD1 (5 bases). The CDR3 extends over 15 amino acids. V was clipped by 2 bases and J by 4 bases, with 14 bases between them. Germline CDR1 MNHEY, CDR2 SMNVEV (reference sequence). This CDR3 reads CASSLRGRWSTEAFF. CDR3 sequence (DNA): TGTGCCAGCAGTTTACGGGGCAGGTGGAGCACTGAAGCTTTCTTT.

The rearrangement uses TRBV16 and TRBJ2-1, with 14 bases fitting TRBD2. Losses at the gene ends were 1 base for V and 2 bases for J; bases not matched to a gene: 10. This CDR3 contains 20 residues. Germline CDR1 KGHSY, CDR2 FQNENV. This CDR3 reads CASSQLGTSGSRMAYNEQFF. Here the CDR3 DNA reads TGTGCCAGCAGCCAATTAGGGACTAGCGGGAGTCGCATGGCCTACAATGAGCAGTTCTTC.

The V and J genes are TRBV28 and TRBJ2-3; the match to TRBD2 covers 8 bases. Unmatched junction bases numbered 9, after V lost 7 bases and J lost 6 bases. Germline assignment: CDR1 MDHEN and CDR2 SYDVKM. The CDR3 is 14 amino acids. CDR3 DNA: TGTGCCAGCATTGGAGCGGGAGCGGCCGATACGCAGTATTTT. Amino acid sequence: CASIGAGAADTQYF.

This clone was counted a few times. This chain connects TRBV6-1 to TRBJ2-7; TRBD2 aligns across 9 bases. The trim removed 6 bases at V and 0 bases at J, leaving 6 bases unmatched. The CDR3 length is 15 residues. Germline V gene data show CDR1 as MNHNS and CDR2 as SASEGT. The DNA for the CDR3 is TGTGCCAGCAGAACTAGCGGGTTTAGCTCCTACGAGCAGTACTTC. Amino acid sequence: CASRTSGFSSYEQYF.

This clone was seen a few times. The chain combines TRBV7-9 with TRBJ2-7, with no clear D. This CDR3 is built from 14 residues. V was trimmed by 5 bases and J by 2 bases, leaving 13 bases between them. The germline V gene has CDR1 SEHNR and CDR2 FQNEAQ (reference sequence). The CDR3: CASSRGTETYEQYF. The CDR3 DNA reads TGTGCCAGCAGCCGTGGAACGGAGACCTACGAGCAGTACTTC.

The chain employs TRBV9 and TRBJ2-1; possibly TRBD1 for D (6 bases). The CDR3 spans 13 residues. V was pared by 0 bases and J by 5 bases, with 6 bases between. The germline gives CDR1 SGDLS, CDR2 YYNGEE. The CDR3 loop is CASSVGTDNEQFF. CDR3 sequence (DNA): TGTGCCAGCAGCGTAGGGACAGACAATGAGCAGTTCTTC.

This rearrangement joins TRBV5-1 to TRBJ2-7, with D tentatively TRBD2 (5 bases). Looked up from germline, CDR1 is SGHRS and CDR2 is YFSETQ. The CDR3 has 16 amino acids. V lost 4 bases and J lost 3, with 20 bases in between. The CDR3 spells CASSRVVGGSSYEQYF. In DNA, the CDR3 is TGCGCCAGCAGCCGGGTGGTCGGCGGGTCTAGCTACGAGCAGTACTTC.

The J gene is TRBJ1-1, the V gene TRBV7-8, with unresolved D. CDR1 and CDR2 (germline): SGHVS, FQNEAQ. With 3 bases removed from V and 5 bases from J, the gap between germline ends came to 13 bases. CDR3 size: 14 residues. CDR3 in DNA: TGTGCCAGCAGCTTGGGCCTTAGCGGAACTGAAGCTTTCTTT. Its translation is CASSLGLSGTEAFF.

V is TRBV7-3 and J is TRBJ1-6; D may be TRBD1 (6 bases). This CDR3 region has 16 residues. Germline lookup yields CDR1 SGHTA and CDR2 FQGTGA. The V end lost 2 bases, the J end lost 3 bases, and 11 bases lay between the germline ends. The CDR3 region is CASSLGGGSYNSPLHF. DNA for the CDR3: TGTGCCAGCAGCTTAGGAGGGGGGAGCTATAATTCACCCCTCCACTTT.

This rearrangement joins TRBV29-1 to TRBJ1-1; unclear D gene. Germline assignment: CDR1 SQVTM and CDR2 ANQGSEA. The CDR3 sequence is 12 residues long. V lost 5 bases to trimming and J lost 5 bases, with 12 bases between them. This CDR3 is CSVFEMRTEAFF. In nucleotides, the CDR3 is TGCAGCGTTTTTGAGATGAGGACTGAAGCTTTCTTT.

V and J are TRBV5-1 and TRBJ2-7; TRBD2 agrees at 8 bases. Germline V gene sequence: CDR1 SGHRS, CDR2 YFSETQ. V shed 5 bases and J 1 base; nucleotides not matched to a gene: 5. The CDR3 extends over 14 amino acids. The CDR3 nucleotides read TGCGCCAGCAGTTATGGCGGGAGGTCCTACGAGCAGTACTTC. Amino acids: CASSYGGRSYEQYF.

This clone was counted between two and nine times. The J gene is TRBJ2-1, the V gene TRBV7-3; no clear D. The CDR3 contains 17 residues. V was trimmed by 5 bases and J by 0 bases, leaving 17 bases between them. Germline-derived CDR1 and CDR2 are SGHTA and FQGTGA. CDR3 sequence reads: CASSPTALAFSYNEQFF. CDR3 sequence (DNA): TGTGCCAGCAGCCCCACGGCCCTCGCATTCTCCTACAATGAGCAGTTCTTC. The full variable domain, in which reference TRBV7-3 and TRBJ2-1 provide the parts outside the CDR3, is GAGVSQTPSNKVTEKGKYVELRCDPISGHTALYWYRQSLGQGPEFLIYFQGTGAADDSGLPNDRFFAVRPEGSVSTLKIQRTERGDSAVYLCASSPTALAFSYNEQFFGPGTRLTVL.

The rearrangement uses TRBV5-8 and TRBJ2-7; D tentatively fits TRBD1 or TRBD2 (5 bases each). Germline CDR1 and CDR2: SGHTS and YDEGEE. The CDR3 is made up of 15 amino acids. The V and J ends lost 4 bases and 0 bases respectively, with 14 bases between them. For the CDR3, the DNA is TGTGCCAGCAGCCCGTGGGCAGGGAGCTCCTACGAGCAGTACTTC. It is translated as CASSPWAGSSYEQYF.

This clone has just a few counts. This rearrangement joins TRBV28 to TRBJ2-7, with unresolved D. The CDR3 is made up of 14 amino acids. Trimming took 6 bases from V and 7 from J, leaving 19 bases between them. Germline V gives CDR1 MDHEN, CDR2 SYDVKM. CDR3: CASRHRGRVWEQYF. DNA of the CDR3: TGTGCCAGCAGACACCGTGGACGGGTCTGGGAGCAGTACTTC.

The J gene is TRBJ2-5, the V gene TRBV7-9, with D unresolved. V lost 3 bases to trimming and J lost 5 bases, with 7 bases between them. Germline CDR1 SEHNR, CDR2 FQNEAQ (reference sequence). The CDR3 sequence is 12 residues long. In nucleotides, the CDR3 is TGTGCCAGCAGCTTTTGGGTGGAGACCCAGTACTTC. As protein: CASSFWVETQYF. Looking up the rest from reference TRBV7-9 and TRBJ2-5 gives the full variable domain: DTGVSQNPRHKITKRGQNVTFRCDPISEHNRLYWYRQTLGQGPEFLTYFQNEAQLEKSRLLSDRFSAERPKGSFSTLEIQRTEQGDSAMYLCASSFWVETQYFGPGTRLLVL.

This chain joins TRBV7-9 and TRBJ1-5, with 8 bases aligning to TRBD1. The CDR3 extends over 16 amino acids. The germline gives CDR1 SEHNR, CDR2 FQNEAQ (reference sequence). V trimming: 2 bases; J trimming: 4 bases; junction bases outside the gene matches: 7. The CDR3 loop reads CASSLTGQGGNQPQHF. The CDR3 region has the DNA TGTGCCAGCAGCTTAACAGGACAGGGAGGGAATCAGCCCCAGCATTTT.

V is TRBV7-2 and J is TRBJ1-5; a weak D match, TRBD1 (6 bases). Deletions cut 5 bases from V and 7 bases from J, with 12 bases between. The CDR3 totals 13 residues. Germline V gene sequence: CDR1 SGHTA, CDR2 FQGNSA. The CDR3 DNA sequence: TGTGCCAGCAGCCCTGGGACAAACCAGCCCCAGCATTTT. This translates into CASSPGTNQPQHF.

The gene calls are TRBV23-1 and TRBJ2-1, with D tentatively TRBD1 (7 bases). TRBV23-1 is assigned to the ORF class and has an uncertain function. Trimming shortened V by 7 bases and J by 15 bases, and 19 bases separated the two germline ends. The CDR3 runs 12 residues. The CDR3 spells CASNSGGRGWFF. In DNA form, the CDR3 reads TGCGCCAGCAATTCAGGGGGGCGAGGATGGTTCTTC.

The gene calls are TRBV28 and TRBJ2-3; D unresolved. CDR1 is MDHEN and CDR2 is SYDVKM in the germline V gene. The CDR3 extends over 12 amino acids. Trimming left V 7 bases short and J 2 bases short, with 7 bases between. CDR3 sequence: CASKTNTDTQYF. The CDR3 coding sequence is TGTGCCAGCAAAACTAACACAGATACGCAGTATTTT.

This chain joins TRBV6-6 and TRBJ1-1; no definite D call. The CDR3 covers 14 residues. Germline V gene lookup returns CDR1 MNHNY and CDR2 SVGAGI (reference sequence). V was cut by 2 bases and J by 1 base, with 8 bases left in between. The CDR3 here is CASSYRGWNTEAFF. CDR3 coding DNA: TGTGCCAGCAGTTACCGGGGATGGAACACTGAAGCTTTCTTT.

This clone is a singleton in its sample. The V call is TRBV11-1, the J call TRBJ2-2; D may be TRBD1 (5 bases). The CDR3 is made up of 14 amino acids. Between the trimmed V and J ends, which lost 5 bases and 2 bases, there was a span of 9 bases. Germline values: CDR1 SGHAT, CDR2 FQDESV (reference sequence). The DNA of the CDR3 is TGTGCCAGCAGCCTCGGACAAAACACCGGGGAGCTGTTTTTT. Residues: CASSLGQNTGELFF.